The 20 T cell receptor beta chains below all came from one sample that was sequenced in a study of monozygotic twins with inflammatory bowel disease. After re-calling the 5' RACE reads, TCRdb lists one entry per CDR3 protein, DNA absent. The sample has around 450,000 distinct CDR3 sequences; the top ten hold 2% to 3%. Material: blood. Receptors were obtained from a human donor with ulcerative colitis or Crohn's disease, or a healthy co-twin of an affected twin (not recorded which).

This chain joins TRBV19 and TRBJ1-5. CDR3 length: 12 amino acids. The germline CDR1 and CDR2 sequences are LNHDA and SQIVND (reference sequence). CDR3 residues: CASSIAGQPQHF.

The chain uses TRBV5-1 and TRBJ2-7; with no DNA, the TCRdb D assignment of TRBD1 cannot be verified. This CDR3 region has 16 residues. Germline lookup yields CDR1 SGHRS and CDR2 YFSETQ. The CDR3 reads CASSLVPGDHSYEQYF.

This sequence joins TRBV27 and TRBJ2-3; TCRdb lists TRBD2, though no DNA is available to test this call. Germline values: CDR1 MNHEY, CDR2 SMNVEV (reference sequence). This CDR3 comprises 17 residues. The CDR3 here is CASSLTSGGGRPDTQYF.

This chain uses TRBV19 with TRBJ2-6; TCRdb gives TRBD2 as the D gene, but with no DNA this cannot be confirmed. Per germline, CDR1 LNHDA and CDR2 SQIVND (reference sequence). This CDR3 spans 16 amino acids. The CDR3 loop reads CASSSGLGSGANVLTF.

The rearrangement uses TRBV5-1 and TRBJ1-2; TCRdb returns TRBD1, unconfirmable since there is no DNA. The CDR3 consists of 13 residues. Germline loops: CDR1 SGHRS, CDR2 YFSETQ. The CDR3 loop reads CASSLIQGYGYTF. Drawing the rest from reference TRBV5-1 and TRBJ1-2, the complete variable domain is KAGVTQTPRYLIKTRGQQVTLSCSPISGHRSVSWYQQTPGQGLQFLFEYFSETQRNKGNFPGRFSGRQFSNSRSEMNVSTLELGDSALYLCASSLIQGYGYTFGSGTRLTVV.

This chain joins TRBV12-3 or TRBV12-4 and TRBJ2-3; the TCRdb call, TRBD2, lacks DNA for checking. CDR3 length: 16 residues. The CDR3 sequence is CASSFHSGLSTDTQYF.

This chain links TRBV20-1 with TRBJ2-3; TCRdb gives TRBD1 as the D gene, but with no DNA this cannot be confirmed. Germline CDR1 and CDR2: DFQATT and SNEGSKA (reference sequence). The CDR3 covers 15 residues. CDR3 in amino acids: CSARDPPRGADTQYF.

V and J are TRBV6-1 and TRBJ2-3. This CDR3 spans 14 amino acids. The germline V gene encodes CDR1 MNHNS and CDR2 SASEGT. CDR3 region: CATRPVGQRDTQYF.

This chain links TRBV30 with TRBJ1-5. Germline CDR1 reads GTSNPN; CDR2 reads SVGIG (reference sequence). CDR3 length: 14 amino acids. The CDR3 is CAWSVGVNNQPQHF.

The chain couples TRBV5-1 to TRBJ2-7; TCRdb calls TRBD1, which cannot be checked without DNA. The length of the CDR3 is 17 residues. CDR1 and CDR2 (germline): SGHRS, YFSETQ. CDR3: CASSLWKGSTLVYEQYF.

The chain is built from TRBV20-1 and TRBJ1-3. This CDR3 region has 12 residues. The germline V gene encodes CDR1 DFQATT and CDR2 SNEGSKA (reference sequence). This CDR3 reads CGLPSSGNTIYF.

This chain links TRBV4-2 with TRBJ2-1. In germline, CDR1 is LGHNA, CDR2 YNFKEQ. The length of the CDR3 is 14 residues. This CDR3 reads CASSRTGSYNEQFF.

The chain has TRBV7-9 and TRBJ2-4; the D call from TCRdb, TRBD2, cannot be confirmed without DNA. Germline CDR1 is SEHNR and CDR2 is FQNEAQ (reference sequence). The CDR3 contains 15 residues. CDR3 in amino acids: CASSPRGAEKNIQYF.

The gene calls are TRBV29-1 and TRBJ1-3; TCRdb returns TRBD1, unconfirmable since there is no DNA. This CDR3 region has 12 residues. CDR1 and CDR2 (germline): SQVTM, ANQGSEA. This CDR3 reads CSGTVSGNTIYF.

The chain recombines TRBV18 with TRBJ2-5; TCRdb returns TRBD1, unconfirmable since there is no DNA. CDR3 length: 15 residues. The germline CDR1 and CDR2 sequences are KGHSH and LQKENI. The CDR3 reads CASSPLPGNQETQYF.

The CDR3 protein is CASSPAGGRLGEQYF. This chain joins TRBV13 and TRBJ2-7; the D call from TCRdb, TRBD2, cannot be confirmed without DNA. The CDR3 is 15 residues long. Germline CDR1 PRHDT, CDR2 FYEKMQ (reference sequence).

V usage is TRBV5-1 and J usage is TRBJ2-2; TCRdb calls TRBD2, which cannot be checked without DNA. In germline, CDR1 is SGHRS, CDR2 YFSETQ. The CDR3 extends over 15 amino acids. The CDR3 region is CASSYTGTSSGELFF.

The chain links TRBV29-1 to TRBJ2-3. Germline V gene sequence: CDR1 SQVTM, CDR2 ANQGSEA. The CDR3 has 11 amino acids. This CDR3 reads CSVENTDTQYF.

The chain combines TRBV9 with TRBJ1-2. CDR3 length: 13 amino acids. From germline, CDR1 is SGDLS and CDR2 YYNGEE. CDR3: CASSVDTNYGYTF.

The rearrangement uses TRBV7-6 and TRBJ1-1. The CDR3 runs 14 residues. Germline assignment: CDR1 SGHVS and CDR2 FNYEAQ. CDR3 region: CASSLAGPLAEAFF.